This T cell receptor (beta chain) appears in the sequencing data of a study of CD8 T cells in Susac syndrome. V lost 0 bases, J lost 4 bases, and 7 bases lay in between. The CDR3 consists of 13 residues. The germline gives CDR1 GTSNPN, CDR2 SVGIG (reference sequence). The patients serving as multiple sclerosis controls were treatment-naive. They had stable or active relapsing-remitting disease and fulfilled revised McDonald criteria. Roughly 0.45 to 1 ug RNA was reverse transcribed with random hexamers. TCR beta CDR3 was amplified by immunoSEQ multiplex PCR. This amplification extended across 54 Vbeta and 13 Jbeta segments. One entry per CDR3 protein results from TCRdb running MiXCR on the immunoSEQ multiplex PCR reads. Among over 150,000 distinct CDR3 sequences listed, roughly 96% were seen once.

Sequencing used CD4+ T cells from PBMCs. The chain uses TRBV30 and TRBJ2-1, with D uncertain. The sequence was collected from a human donor with multiple sclerosis. The CDR3 here is CAWSVHGYNEQFF. CDR3 bases: TGTGCCTGGAGTGTACACGGATACAATGAGCAGTTCTTC. The full variable domain, in which reference TRBV30 and TRBJ2-1 provide the parts outside the CDR3, is SQTIHQWPATLVQPVGSPLSLECTVEGTSNPNLYWYRQAAGRGLQLLFYSVGIGQISSEVPQNLSASRPQDRQFILSSKKLLLSDSGFYLCAWSVHGYNEQFFGPGTRLTVL.